This TCR beta chain was sequenced for a study of cytomegalovirus exposure and HLA in healthy donors (dated by TCRdb to 2016 to 2017). About the study as a whole: In an earlier analysis of roughly 590 of the donors, 276 Gb of sequence data and 100 million or so unique TCR beta sequences from roughly 180 million T cells were reported. In the later analysis, no new phenotypic data were used to find candidate immune exposures; instead, reliance was placed on TCR beta sequences and their occurrence across donors. An earlier analysis of around 540 of the donors applied high-throughput TCR beta sequencing to assess whether each TCR beta V gene segment acted as functional or pseudogenic. In addition to the first cohort of 650 to 750 subjects, a separate validation cohort of 120 different subjects was used. Roughly five DR-DQ haplotypes were handled as single units for association and clustering because linkage in the cohort was strong. The number of typed donors differed by locus: about 620-630 for A, B, C, DRB1 and DQB1; 500 to 550 for DQA1; 606 for DPA1; and around 470 for DPB1. Roughly 300 gigabases of sequencing data and some 85 million unique TCR sequences were included in an early release covering about 600 HLA-typed donors. The study profiled the T cell repertoires of 550 to 700 subjects by immunosequencing and related them to cytomegalovirus serostatus. High-throughput TCR immunosequencing, statistical association of individual TCRs with disease status, and machine learning were combined to predict cytomegalovirus infection status. HLA typing included class I and class II loci at four-digit resolution. A later genetic analysis used genome-wide SNP genotypes for about 60% of the roughly 670 donors, treating that subset as a discovery cohort. The genetic ancestry cluster associated with self-reported Caucasian donors included 65% to 90% of the 300 to 450 genotyped donors. A later analysis re-examined previously published TCR beta repertoires from 500 to 700 donors and added high-resolution HLA genotyping to investigate patterns of TCR occurrence. The study aimed to test whether cataloging public T cell receptors could reveal signatures of past pathogen exposure. Among 300 to 500 genotyped donors of the cohort, an average of about 240,000 unique TCR beta nucleotide sequences was sequenced per donor, of which approximately 19% were non-productive. All discovery cohort repertoires had been generated on a single sequencing platform. Donor age, sex, ethnicity and CMV serostatus were compiled alongside the repertoire data.

General conclusions and limits of the study: The classifier was reported to diagnose cytomegalovirus status with high specificity and sensitivity in both the original and validation cohorts. In a later analysis, the rate of TCR association differed among HLA loci, with DRB1 alleles having the most associated TCRs and HLA-C alleles having the fewest. In the study, 150 to 200 TCR beta chains were listed as associated with cytomegalovirus. In a later analysis, several top co-occurrence clusters were reported to appear linked to parvovirus B19, influenza, CMV and Epstein-Barr virus. The authors suggested that the approach could potentially be extended to other disease states and immunological phenotypes. Compared with equally common non-associated chains, HLA-associated TCR beta chains in a later analysis were more clonally expanded and had lower generation probabilities. While some public TCRs were present in many individuals, most TCR sequences turned up only very rarely across donors. Specific HLA alleles were associated with 15,000 to 20,000 TCR beta sequences at a false discovery rate of 0.05 in a later analysis. Immune exposure information for the cohort was limited to CMV serostatus. Correlated functional status among segregating V segments might be attributable to linkage disequilibrium, but an unknown experimental factor could not be ruled out. In a later analysis, most CMV-associated TCR beta chains were found to appear HLA-restricted, with HLA associations seemingly driven largely by CMV exposure. An earlier analysis of approximately 540 of the donors showed that most TCR beta V segments appeared in productive rearrangements either about 90% or about 30% of the time, which broadly matched IMGT annotations. A later genetic analysis associated a missense DCLRE1C variant with V-gene and J-gene trimming of TCR beta chains, and an independent cohort replicated the association. Because counts were too low, about 18 rarely observed V segments, including chromosome 9 orphons, were left out of the earlier analysis of 500 to 750 of the donors. When HLA alleles, especially DR and DQ, strongly co-occurred, attributing TCR associations to individual alleles was difficult. Because the 87-base-pair reads could not distinguish some IMGT-functional V segments, including TRBV6-2 and TRBV6-3, those segments were excluded. Only TCR beta chains were sequenced in this cohort, and the absence of alpha or paired-chain data limited detectable features. A few of the identified cytomegalovirus-associated TCR beta chains were confirmed in vitro to be specific for cytomegalovirus antigens. Roughly uniform sequencing depth across donors was assumed in presence/absence analyses, although this assumption may not hold. A cluster of highly shared sequence variants was judged likely to represent a technical artifact of the sequencing pipeline. According to a later genetic analysis, donors in an Asian-associated ancestry cluster had fewer N-insertions in productive TCRs than the roughly 670-donor mean. HLA typing was unavailable for some donors at each locus, so association tests used only the typed subset. A further reported finding was that TCR beta sequences accurately predicted the HLA-A and HLA-B alleles for most subjects in the first cohort.

The library was generated by the immunoSEQ multiplex PCR assay. The multiplex PCR relied on a mix of 60 forward primers for TCR Vbeta segments and 13 reverse primers for TCR Jbeta segments. The CDR3 region of rearranged TCR beta genes was amplified from genomic DNA by a multiplex PCR assay. The Illumina HiSeq System was used to sequence the amplified TCR beta libraries as 87-base-pair reads. The original pipeline was this. A later analysis counted about 82 million unique TCR beta chains across the 650 to 800 repertoires, and roughly 9.9 million of these chains were shared by at least two donors. A nearest-neighbor algorithm error-corrected the raw reads and collapsed the reads into unique sequences, merging closely related sequences to remove PCR and sequencing errors. CDR3 sequences were aligned to IMGT reference sequences to assign V, D and J gene segments. For a sequence to be retained, a match of at least six nucleotides to both a V gene segment and a J gene segment was required. Rearrangements were classified as productive when the CDR3 lacked stop codons and remained in frame with V and J, and all other rearrangements were classified as non-productive. CDR3 was defined by IMGT convention, running from the second conserved V-encoded cysteine to the conserved J-encoded phenylalanine. In an earlier analysis of just under 600 of the donors, sequences lacking an unambiguous match to a single V gene segment were excluded. An earlier analysis of several hundred of the donors called V segments functional above 56.7% productive rearrangements and segregating when the between-donor standard deviation exceeded 5%. A statistical classification framework was built to diagnose cytomegalovirus status from the catalog of TCR beta chain sequences. In a later analysis, V and J genes were assigned by comparing TCR nucleotide sequences against IMGT/GENE-DB human TR gene sequences. In a later analysis, CDR3 sequences and most-parsimonious VDJ recombination scenarios were assigned using the TCRdist pipeline. In a later analysis, each TCR beta chain was defined by its CDR3 amino acid sequence together with its V-gene family, and reads without a unique V-gene family were excluded. A later analysis removed 600 or so highly shared, low-generation-probability nucleotide sequences to deal with suspected cross-contamination and a sequencing artifact. In a later analysis, a clonal expansion index was calculated for each public chain from normalized within-repertoire ranks of inferred template counts. In a later analysis, generation probabilities were computed with a VDJ recombination model fitted to out-of-frame rearrangements, and the resulting probabilities were checked against IGoR. In a later analysis, TCR-TCR, TCR-HLA and TCR-CMV co-occurrence was scored with hypergeometric tests, and a repertoire-size bias correction was applied to TCR pairs. In a later analysis, false discovery rates were estimated by permuting HLA or CMV assignments 20 times. In a later analysis, co-occurring TCRs were grouped with DBSCAN, and TCRdist sequence similarity was added when clustering was performed within HLA-allele-positive subsets. Repertoires with fewer than 30,000 or more than 120,000 public chains, plus five repertoires with anomalous nucleotide sharing, were excluded from co-occurrence clustering. Not all clones reach the TCRdb copy of this immuneACCESS table, which keeps in-frame sequences only. Checked studies attribute under half of the gap to unresolved V genes and leave the rest unexplained. V, J and clone size are those of that table, while D and trimming were read from the DNA. This sample gives more than 100,000 clones in total; around 74% of them show up just once. The ten biggest clones cover approximately 31% of the sample.

Deletion took 3 bases off V and 2 bases off J, with a span of 19 bases between the germline ends. The germline V gene sets CDR1 to SGHRS and CDR2 to YFSETQ. From its cysteine to its phenylalanine, the CDR3 spans 17 amino acids. The retained sequence is limited to the CDR3, 51 bases, with the frame set at the first base. A remark on this clone: Which antigen it targets is not known. Base qualities are not at hand, and no much larger clone is one base apart.

The cohort was made up of under 800 healthy bone marrow donors. At the time of sampling, every cohort member was nominally healthy, though immune exposures that went unrecorded were likely present. The donor was CMV seropositive and was included in the group of 290 or so seropositive cohort members. A peripheral blood sample was collected from each donor, and TCR beta sequencing was performed on peripheral blood mononuclear cells. Genomic DNA was extracted from the blood cell samples with the Qiagen DNeasy Blood Extraction Kit. The clonotype originates from a man aged 60 to 75 in good health and CMV-seropositive. The rearrangement combines TRBV5-1 with TRBJ2-3; possibly the D gene is TRBD1, per 5 matching bases. Sequencing was done on a sample of PBMCs. The DNA sequence is as follows: TGCGCCAGCAGCTCCTCTCCACAGGCCCCGAACACAGATACGCAGTATTTT. Its protein product is CASSSSPQAPNTDTQYF.